The present T cell receptor (beta chain) was sequenced within a study of blood T cell repertoires in COVID-19. About the study: Sources were T cells, B-cell-depleted T cells, or PBMCs; the material itself was cDNA or gDNA.

CDR3 length equals 16 residues. CDR1 and CDR2 (germline): LGHNA, YSLEER. Trimming shortened V by 0 bases and J by 1 base, and 12 bases separated the two germline ends. Per the authors' pipeline: Researchers report that nucleated cell counts were estimated from reference gene primer amplification. The assay was immunoSEQ multiplex PCR, and TCRdb's table has in-frame clones only and misses some. The DNA was the basis for D and trimming; V, J and clone size are from that table. The sample records around 280,000 clones, around nine tenths being singletons. What was sequenced was peripheral blood. The chain has TRBV4-3 and TRBJ2-5; D unresolved. The receptor was isolated from a man between 65 and 79 years old with acute or convalescent COVID-19. Here the CDR3 DNA reads TGCGCCAGCAGCCAAGATAAGTCTACGGGCCAAGAGACCCAGTACTTC. Encoded protein: CASSQDKSTGQETQYF.